The 15 T cell receptor beta chains reported below all come from one sample, sequenced in a study of blood T cell repertoires in COVID-19. The repertoire was sequenced with immunoSEQ multiplex PCR; TCRdb's copy has only in-frame clones and lacks some. Here the sample spans 50,000 to 65,000 clones, roughly 87% being singletons. The sample taken for sequencing was peripheral blood. These TCRs come from a woman aged 80 or over with COVID-19, enrolled during active disease.

V gene TRBV6-5 combines with J gene TRBJ2-1; perhaps TRBD2 as D (5 bases). Per germline, CDR1 MNHEY and CDR2 SVGAGI. The CDR3 consists of 11 residues. The V end was cut by 6 bases, the J end by 9 bases, with 9 bases between. CDR3 sequence (DNA): TGTGCCAGCAGGTACGAGGGTGAGCAGTTCTTC. Residues: CASRYEGEQFF.

CDR3 nucleotide sequence: TGCGCCAGCAGCCTTCCAAGGGGGGGGGTTACGCTCAATGAGCAGTTCTTC. As protein: CASSLPRGGVTLNEQFF. The V and J genes are TRBV5-1 and TRBJ2-1; D is perhaps TRBD2 (7 bases). Germline CDR1 reads SGHRS; CDR2 reads YFSETQ. CDR3 length: 17 residues. V lost 4 bases to trimming and J lost 6 bases, with 23 bases between them.

This CDR3 is CASSATGGAGDTQYF. The CDR3 DNA sequence: TGTGCCAGCAGCGCGACCGGCGGGGCCGGAGATACGCAGTATTTT. The J gene is TRBJ2-3, the V gene TRBV9; D might be TRBD2 (6 bases). Trimming took 3 bases from V and 5 from J, leaving 16 bases between them. Germline-derived CDR1 and CDR2 are SGDLS and YYNGEE. The CDR3 has 15 residues.

The genes are TRBV6-6 and TRBJ2-1; 13 nucleotides align to TRBD2. There are 18 residues in the CDR3. CDR1 and CDR2 from the germline V gene are MNHNY and SVGAGI (reference sequence). V trimming: 5 bases; J trimming: 0 bases; junction bases outside the gene matches: 7. The CDR3 DNA follows: TGTGCCAGCAGTCCGACTAGCGGGGGGATAAGCTCCTACAATGAGCAGTTCTTC. Its protein product is CASSPTSGGISSYNEQFF.

This chain connects TRBV7-2 to TRBJ2-3; the match to TRBD2 covers 10 bases. Germline CDR1 and CDR2: SGHTA and FQGNSA. The CDR3 runs to 16 residues. V shed 1 base and J 4 bases; nucleotides not matched to a gene: 5. CDR3 in amino acids: CASSLGSSGGSDTQYF. The CDR3 bases are TGTGCCAGCAGCTTAGGGTCTAGCGGGGGTTCAGATACGCAGTATTTT.

The chain has TRBV9 and TRBJ1-4, with 8 bases lining up with TRBD1. Germline V gene sequence: CDR1 SGDLS, CDR2 YYNGEE. This CDR3 has 15 residues. J gave up 8 bases and V 2 bases, and 8 bases lay outside the gene matches. DNA for the CDR3: TGTGCCAGCAGCGTTACCGGGACAGGACGAGAAAAACTGTTTTTT. Translated: CASSVTGTGREKLFF.

This chain links TRBV9 with TRBJ2-5; D remains unclear. V lost 3 bases to trimming and J lost 1 base, with 7 bases between them. This CDR3 has 13 residues. The germline V gene has CDR1 SGDLS and CDR2 YYNGEE. The CDR3 protein is CASSATAQETQYF. The CDR3, as DNA: TGTGCCAGCAGCGCCACAGCCCAAGAGACCCAGTACTTC.

The chain has TRBV11-2 and TRBJ1-4; TRBD1 matches at 9 bases. The CDR3 totals 15 residues. The germline V gene encodes CDR1 SGHAT and CDR2 FQNNGV. The ends lost 3 bases at V and 8 bases at J; junction bases unmatched: 7. CDR3: CASSLSGTGREKLFF. The CDR3 DNA follows: TGTGCCAGCAGCTTGTCCGGGACAGGGAGGGAAAAACTGTTTTTT. Combining the CDR3 with reference TRBV11-2 and TRBJ1-4 gives the whole variable domain EAGVAQSPRYKIIEKRQSVAFWCNPISGHATLYWYQQILGQGPKLLIQFQNNGVVDDSQLPKDRFSAERLKGVDSTLKIQPAKLEDSAVYLCASSLSGTGREKLFFGSGTQLSVL.

The chain is built from TRBV25-1 and TRBJ1-6; 9 positions agree with TRBD1. J lost 10 bases, V lost 4 bases, and 5 bases had no gene match. This CDR3 has 14 residues. Germline V gives CDR1 MGHDK, CDR2 SYGVNS. In nucleotides, the CDR3 is TGTGCCAGCAGTGCCGGACAGGGGTCATCACCCCTCCACTTT. This sequence encodes CASSAGQGSSPLHF.

The chain combines TRBV27 with TRBJ2-5; 10 nucleotides line up with TRBD2. Germline V gives CDR1 MNHEY, CDR2 SMNVEV (reference sequence). The V segment lost 0 bases and the J segment 3 bases; nucleotides outside the gene matches: 7. The CDR3 sequence is 17 residues long. The CDR3 DNA follows: TGTGCCAGCAGTTTATCGGGGTTAGCGGGGGGCGAAGAGACCCAGTACTTC. Translation: CASSLSGLAGGEETQYF.

This sequence joins TRBV5-1 and TRBJ2-5, with TRBD2 identical over 9 bases. V lost 0 bases to trimming and J lost 5 bases; unmatched junction nucleotides: 5. The germline V gene encodes CDR1 SGHRS and CDR2 YFSETQ. This CDR3 is built from 15 residues. CDR3 sequence reads: CASSLGSGGWETQYF. The DNA for the CDR3 is TGCGCCAGCAGCTTGGGTAGCGGGGGATGGGAGACCCAGTACTTC.

The rearrangement links TRBV5-1 to TRBJ1-6; 10 nucleotides agree with TRBD1. The trim removed 3 bases at V and 10 bases at J, leaving 4 bases unmatched. CDR3 length: 14 amino acids. CDR1 is SGHRS, CDR2 YFSETQ, per germline. CDR3 sequence: CASSSGTGESPLHF. The CDR3 DNA is TGCGCCAGCAGCTCGGGGACAGGGGAATCACCCCTCCACTTT.

The rearrangement joins TRBV9 to TRBJ1-2; 8 bases agree with TRBD1. Germline values: CDR1 SGDLS, CDR2 YYNGEE. The ends lost 4 bases at V and 8 bases at J; junction bases unmatched: 10. The CDR3 is 14 amino acids. This CDR3 reads CASSYPGQGGGYTF. The CDR3 coding sequence is TGTGCCAGCAGCTATCCTGGACAGGGAGGGGGCTACACCTTC. Looking up the rest from reference TRBV9 and TRBJ1-2 gives the full variable domain: DSGVTQTPKHLITATGQRVTLRCSPRSGDLSVYWYQQSLDQGLQFLIQYYNGEERAKGNILERFSAQQFPDLHSELNLSSLELGDSALYFCASSYPGQGGGYTFGSGTRLTVV.

The V and J genes are TRBV30 and TRBJ2-5; 15 nucleotides agree with TRBD2. The J segment lost 3 bases and the V segment lost 2 bases, leaving 7 bases of the junction unmatched. This CDR3 contains 17 residues. Germline values: CDR1 GTSNPN, CDR2 SVGIG (reference sequence). The CDR3 loop reads CAWSYAGLAGGKETQYF. As DNA, the CDR3 is TGTGCCTGGAGTTATGCGGGACTAGCGGGGGGAAAAGAGACCCAGTACTTC.

The chain combines TRBV19 with TRBJ1-1; 7 bases agree with TRBD1. Unmatched junction bases numbered 11, after V lost 4 bases and J lost 3 bases. The CDR3 sequence is 16 residues long. Looked up from germline, CDR1 is LNHDA and CDR2 is SQIVND (reference sequence). The CDR3 loop reads CASSTHYRDRYTEAFF. Written as DNA, the CDR3 is TGTGCCAGTAGTACCCATTATAGGGACAGATACACTGAAGCTTTCTTT.